This record covers a single TCR beta chain. The sample comes from a study of blood T cell repertoires in COVID-19. Before being deemed recovered, Cohort 3 donors had two negative PCRs, clearance, or symptom resolution. Method: immunoSEQ multiplex PCR; TCRdb's copy keeps in-frame clones and lacks some. The data show over 250,000 clones, over 85% seen once. V was trimmed by 7 bases and J by 5 bases, leaving 16 bases between them. The germline CDR1 and CDR2 sequences are ENHRY and SYGVKD. This CDR3 spans 14 amino acids. This sequence joins TRBV10-3 and TRBJ2-3; possibly TRBD2 for D (6 bases). The material sequenced was PBMCs or T cells enriched from blood (not recorded which). The clonotype was recovered from a woman aged 55-70 years who had recovered from COVID-19. CDR3 in amino acids: CAITRDTGGDTQYF. CDR3 DNA: TGTGCCATCACGCGGGATACGGGTGGAGATACGCAGTATTTT.